This T cell receptor (beta chain) was identified during a study of blood T cell repertoires in COVID-19. About the study: There were acute and convalescent COVID-19 samples, and they came from the United States, Italy and Spain. T cells, B-cell-depleted T cells, or PBMCs supplied cDNA or gDNA.

As processed by the authors: Researchers report that nucleated cell counts were estimated from reference gene primer amplification. TCRdb's table, derived via immunoSEQ multiplex PCR, lists solely in-frame clones and lacks some. The D gene and trimming were derived from the DNA, and the V and J assignments and clone size from that table. The repertoire holds around 80,000 clones, with 65% to 85% as singletons. The germline V gene encodes CDR1 DFQATT and CDR2 SNEGSKA (reference sequence). This CDR3 spans 11 amino acids. V was shortened by 0 bases and J by 5 bases, with 4 bases between the two germline ends.

This clonotype originated in a man in his forties or fifties with COVID-19, enrolled during active disease. What was sequenced was peripheral blood. The rearrangement uses TRBV20-1 and TRBJ2-5; D not resolved. CDR3 loop: CSARDLETQYF. The CDR3 DNA reads as TGCAGTGCTAGAGATCTTGAGACCCAGTACTTC.